This T cell receptor (beta chain) was recorded in a study of PD-1 blockade in classical Hodgkin lymphoma. Findings and limits, study-wide: Complete responders entered with baseline diversity on par with newly diagnosed patients, the results showed. TCR diversity at baseline was reported to be reduced in newly diagnosed patients relative to healthy donors. When nivolumab was started under 1 year after ASCT, patients were excluded. Unlike CD8+ TCR diversity, which did not rise significantly by C4D1, CD4+ TCR diversity did.

Produced via immunoSEQ multiplex PCR; TCRdb's table is partial and in-frame only. The sample records 39,000 or so clones, 86% being singletons. Each patient relapsed following autologous stem cell transplantation, and prior brentuximab vedotin exposure differed. This CDR3 spans 15 amino acids. CDR1 is SGHDT, CDR2 YYEEEE, per germline. Trimming left V 0 bases short and J 4 bases short, with 13 bases between. Regarding this clone: The antigen is not known.

This material consisted of peripheral blood mononuclear cells (PBMCs), taken before the second cycle of nivolumab. V is TRBV5-6 and J is TRBJ1-1; a possible D gene is TRBD1 (6 bases). The receptor comes from a human donor with classical Hodgkin lymphoma. CDR3 loop: CASSLGTAVATEAFF. The CDR3 DNA reads as TGTGCCAGCAGCTTGGGGACAGCAGTAGCCACTGAAGCTTTCTTT.